The entry below gives a single T cell receptor (beta chain) sequence along with its context. Its target antigen remains unknown. No base-level quality is on record; no much larger clone is a single base apart. The germline V gene supplies CDR1 MGHRA and CDR2 YSYEKL. Trimming removed 4 bases from V and 4 bases from J; the gene matches leave 11 bases unexplained. Measured from the cysteine to the phenylalanine, the CDR3 is 17 residues long. This entry keeps only the CDR3 DNA: 51 bases, framed from base 1. The sample belongs to a study of T cell responses to AZD1222 COVID-19 vaccine (dated by TCRdb to the early 2020s). With respect to the entire study: AZD1222 recipients whose second dose came at about 4 weeks and those whose second dose came at about 12 weeks were combined into one group, since spike-specific TCR depth and breadth did not differ between the two schedules. TCR sequencing covered over 230 trial participants: nearly 210 given two doses of AZD1222 and 26 given two doses of MenACWY control vaccine. Trial participants were enrolled into age subgroups of 18-55, 56-69 and 70-plus years, which contained about 150, 28 and 57 TCR-sequenced participants, respectively.

The time point label for this specimen denotes: baseline before first vaccination. Vaccinee samples were obtained from the UK trials COV001 and COV002, which included a single-blind randomized controlled phase 2/3 trial of AZD1222 (ChAdOx1 nCoV-19) in healthy adults. For TCRbeta chain sequencing, PBMC samples were collected from trial participants at day 0 and at day 28 after the second dose. The CDR3 regions of human TCRbeta chains were analyzed by immunosequencing. On the study's bioinformatics: Repertoire TCRs were matched against a reference library of SARS-CoV-2-specific TCRs generated with the MIRA antigen-specificity platform. Breadth was defined as the fraction of unique TCRs that were SARS-CoV-2-associated, and depth was defined as the fraction of total T cells that were SARS-CoV-2-associated. Using the MIRA data, every spike-specific TCR was mapped to the spike region that the TCR reacted to and assigned to either a CD4 or a CD8 class. Log10-transformed breadth and depth values were compared by one-way ANOVA with Sidak's multiple comparisons tests. TCRdb's version of the immuneACCESS table is confined to in-frame rearrangements and falls short of the full clone set. An unresolved V gene accounts for under half of the shortfall where checked; the remainder is of unknown origin. For V, J and clone size, that table is used; D and trimming come from the DNA. The sample table contains about 97,000 clones; only one count was recorded for about 89% of them. Together, the top ten hold 7.5% of the sample.

What the study reported, not specific to this receptor: Reportedly, almost half of the unique spike-specific TCRs recognized epitopes lying outside the regions that are mutated in the B.1.351 and B.1.1.7 variants. Participants were mostly white British and included more females than males, and it was suggested by the authors that clonal diversity may have been underestimated. Conclusions about previously exposed vaccinees were limited because only a handful of AZD1222 recipients were SARS-CoV-2 seropositive at baseline. After two AZD1222 doses, both the breadth and the depth of spike-specific TCRs were significantly higher than at day 0 and than in MenACWY recipients. Because no day 14 peak-response samples were available, repertoires were characterized only after the peak T cell response. In the small 56-69-year group, the increase in depth fell short of significance, most likely because of low power. The vaccine-associated CD4 TCRs covered the entire spike protein, and the dominant responses fell in regions 160-218 and 743-854.

The specimen comprised peripheral blood, sampled on day 0 of AZD1222 vaccination. This chain is built from TRBV4-1 and TRBJ2-3, and 10 junctional nucleotides match TRBD2. This receptor was obtained from an adult in good health. The DNA sequence reads TGCGCCAGCAGCCTAAACCTGCTAGCGGGGGCACCAGATACGCAGTATTTT. It translates as CASSLNLLAGAPDTQYF.